One sample yielded the 9 T cell receptor beta chains listed below, sequenced in a study of response to subunit inactivated influenza vaccine. TCRdb redid the calling of the RT-PCR reads with MiXCR, one entry per CDR3 protein. The table includes fewer than 600,000 distinct CDR3 sequences, roughly 7.9% detected once. The sample consisted of PBMCs from blood, taken roughly 24 months after vaccination. All receptors come from a man aged 50-75 years who received an inactivated influenza vaccine.

This clonotype was seen ten or more times. J is TRBJ1-1 and V is TRBV5-1, with a tentative D call TRBD1 (5 bases). CDR1 is SGHRS, CDR2 YFSETQ, per germline. CDR3 length equals 14 residues. Trimming removed 0 bases from V and 4 bases from J, with 10 bases in between. The CDR3 sequence: CASSLEGASTEAFF. For the CDR3, the DNA is TGCGCCAGCAGCTTGGAAGGGGCTAGCACTGAAGCTTTCTTT. The entire variable domain, with the rest obtained from reference TRBV5-1 and TRBJ1-1, is as follows: KAGVTQTPRYLIKTRGQQVTLSCSPISGHRSVSWYQQTPGQGLQFLFEYFSETQRNKGNFPGRFSGRQFSNSRSEMNVSTLELGDSALYLCASSLEGASTEAFFGQGTRLTVV.

Points on this clonotype: One junction end does not reproduce the germline sequence, and a read error may be involved. This sequence joins TRBV7-9 and TRBJ2-5, with 12 positions matching TRBD1. The CDR3 has 15 residues. Germline CDR1 and CDR2: SEHNR and FQNEAQ (reference sequence). CDR3: CAISPGTGGYETQYF. The CDR3 DNA follows: TGTGCCATCAGCCCTGGGACAGGGGGCTATGAGACCCAGTACTTC.

In its sample, this clonotype was seen a few times. This chain connects TRBV20-1 to TRBJ2-5; 9 bases are shared with TRBD2. Looked up from germline, CDR1 is DFQATT and CDR2 is SNEGSKA (reference sequence). CDR3 length: 14 amino acids. The V and J ends lost 3 bases and 4 bases, in that order; junction bases with no gene match: 6. CDR3 bases: TGCAGTGCTAGTCAGGGCGGGAGGGGAGAGACCCAGTACTTC. It codes for CSASQGGRGETQYF.

In nucleotides, the CDR3 is TGTGCCAGCAGCACAGGGGCGACAAACTATGGCTACACCTTC. Amino acid sequence: CASSTGATNYGYTF. The rearrangement links TRBV5-6 to TRBJ1-2, with 7 bases aligning to TRBD1. The ends lost 4 bases at V and 2 bases at J; junction bases unmatched: 5. The CDR3 totals 14 residues. CDR1 SGHDT and CDR2 YYEEEE come from the germline V gene.

This clonotype was detected only a few times. V gene TRBV7-7 combines with J gene TRBJ2-5, with TRBD1 matching 12 bases. Germline V gives CDR1 SSHAT, CDR2 FNYEAQ (reference sequence). There are 17 residues in the CDR3. The V and J ends lost 1 base and 4 bases, in that order; junction bases with no gene match: 7. The CDR3 coding sequence is TGTGCCAGCAGCTTAGTAGTGGGACAGGGGGCCGTAGAGACCCAGTACTTC. Translating gives CASSLVVGQGAVETQYF. Variable domain in full (rest from reference TRBV7-7 and TRBJ2-5): GAGVSQSPRYKVTKRGQDVTLRCDPISSHATLYWYQQALGQGPEFLTYFNYEAQPDKSGLPSDRFSAERPEGSISTLTIQRTEQRDSAMYRCASSLVVGQGAVETQYFGPGTRLLVL.

This chain uses TRBV29-1 with TRBJ1-2; no reliable D call. Germline values: CDR1 SQVTM, CDR2 ANQGSEA. The CDR3 covers 12 residues. The ends were cut back, 4 bases at V and 3 bases at J, with 9 bases in the middle. The DNA for the CDR3 is TGCAGCGTTGGCGACGGGTACTATGGCTACACCTTC. Encoded protein: CSVGDGYYGYTF.

This clonotype came up many times. The chain has TRBV20-1 and TRBJ2-2; no reliable D call. CDR1 is DFQATT, CDR2 SNEGSKA, per germline (reference sequence). The germline V and J ends were trimmed by 5 bases and 1 base, with 8 bases remaining between them. CDR3 length: 13 amino acids. The CDR3 region has the DNA TGCAGTGCTCGGCCGAGGAACACCGGGGAGCTGTTTTTT. Residues: CSARPRNTGELFF.

The chain links TRBV2 to TRBJ1-5; 9 positions match TRBD1. CDR3 size: 14 residues. V was clipped by 6 bases and J by 6 bases; unmatched bases: 6. Germline CDR1 SNHLY, CDR2 FYNNEI. CDR3 in DNA: TGTGCCAGCAGGGCCGGGACAGGGACTCAGCCCCAGCATTTT. Translated: CASRAGTGTQPQHF.

This clonotype was counted between two and nine times. The chain has TRBV20-1 and TRBJ2-3; TRBD1 aligns across 9 bases. Per the germline V gene, CDR1 is DFQATT and CDR2 is SNEGSKA (reference sequence). The CDR3 is 16 residues long. The V segment lost 1 base and the J segment 1 base; nucleotides outside the gene matches: 6. The CDR3 is CSARGDRASGTDTQYF. CDR3 in DNA: TGCAGTGCTAGAGGGGACAGGGCCTCGGGCACAGATACGCAGTATTTT.